Given below is one TCR beta chain in context. What antigen it recognizes has not been identified. Base qualities were left out, and no much larger clone turns up one base away. Taken from the germline V gene (reference sequence), the CDR1 and CDR2 loops are GTSNPN and SVGIG. At the junction V is shortened by 4 bases and J by 9 bases; bases outside the gene matches: 3. The CDR3 numbers 12 residues from cysteine through phenylalanine. Only the CDR3 portion is preserved as DNA: 36 bases, with reading frame beginning at the first base. The data derive from a study of blood T cell repertoires in COVID-19 (dated by TCRdb to about 2020). In the study overall: Samples covering the acute and convalescent phases of COVID-19 were provided by collaborators in the United States, Italy and Spain. The samples were drawn from the first 160 participants of the ongoing ImmuneRACE study and from some 1,300 subjects provided by 6 global collaborators. The sample metadata nearly always contained a de-identified subject ID, COVID-19 status, age in years and sex. A freely available public database, intended as a resource for researchers studying the immune response to SARS-CoV-2, is where the repertoires were released. Deeply sampled blood TCRbeta repertoires from subjects exposed to, actively infected with, or recovered from COVID-19 were included in the dataset. Where available, HLA class I and class II types were taken from metadata supplied by the sample provider and were not determined by assay-based typing. The material from the prospective study consisted of cDNA or gDNA derived from T cells, B-cell-depleted T cells, or PBMCs.

Beyond this particular receptor, the publication reports: Clinical and demographic metadata were provided uncurated, with the amount varying by source and participant.

TCRbeta CDR3 regions were amplified from genomic DNA by means of the immunoSEQ Assay, a bias-controlled multiplex PCR. The published analysis was carried out like this. The number of nucleated cells in each sample was estimated from the amplification of reference gene primers within the assay. Sequence reads were collapsed and filtered to measure the absolute abundance of every unique TCRbeta CDR3 rearrangement. Productive Simpson clonality was computed per sample as the square root of Simpson's diversity index over productive rearrangements. Entries here come from immuneACCESS through TCRdb and include only in-frame sequences with V and J called. Some clones fail to appear in such tables; in the studies checked, an unresolved V gene covers under half of the shortfall, and the cause of the remainder is unknown. V and J calls and clone size come straight from that table; D and trimming were deduced from the DNA. The sample contains some 250,000 clones, about 90% of them found a single time. The ten largest account for 6.2% of the sample.

Collaborating institutions collected whole blood in K2EDTA tubes following their own protocols. Collaborator samples were shipped for TCRbeta analysis as frozen whole blood, isolated PBMCs, or DNA extracted from either sample type. The sample consisted of peripheral blood. Recombination linked TRBV30 to TRBJ2-1, with TRBD2 matching 10 junction bases. The TCR comes from a man aged 60 to 75 with acute or convalescent COVID-19. Here the CDR3 is given as CAWTAGGTEQFF. In nucleotides, the sequence is TGTGCCTGGACAGCGGGAGGGACTGAGCAGTTCTTC.